A single sample is the source of the 3 T cell receptor beta chains below, sequenced in a study of blood T cell repertoires in COVID-19 (dated by TCRdb to the early 2020s). Library creation used the immunoSEQ multiplex PCR assay. The immuneACCESS repertoire file appears here via TCRdb, limited to in-frame rearrangements. These files lack a portion of the clones; in checked studies, under half of the deficit traces to unresolved V genes, and the cause of the others is not known. The sample yields 20,000 or so clones; about 79% were counted once. The ten largest make up about 6.1% of the sample. The sequenced material came from peripheral blood. The receptors stem from a human donor in a cohort sampled during active COVID-19.

V and J are TRBV2 and TRBJ1-1; maybe TRBD1 (5 bases). The CDR3 length is 14 residues. Looked up from germline, CDR1 is SNHLY and CDR2 is FYNNEI. V was shortened by 8 bases and J by 1 base, with 14 bases between the two germline ends. CDR3 protein: CASGNGARNTEAFF. The CDR3 nucleotides read TGTGCCAGCGGGAATGGGGCGCGGAACACTGAAGCTTTCTTT.

The chain uses TRBV7-3 and TRBJ2-7; TRBD2 agrees at 8 bases. CDR3 length equals 16 residues. Germline values: CDR1 SGHTA, CDR2 FQGTGA. After removal of 5 bases from V and 6 bases from J, the junction contained 15 bases not matched to a gene. The CDR3 loop is CASSPNGYGLAGEQYF. The CDR3 region has the DNA TGTGCCAGCAGCCCCAATGGCTACGGACTAGCTGGCGAGCAGTACTTC.

J is TRBJ2-1 and V is TRBV11-2, with a possible D match to TRBD1 (6 bases). V lost 5 bases and J lost 4, with 15 bases in between. The CDR3 extends over 15 amino acids. Germline loops: CDR1 SGHAT, CDR2 FQNNGV. Here the CDR3 DNA reads TGTGCCAGCAGCCCCGGACAGAGCCGTTACAATGAGCAGTTCTTC. The encoded protein is CASSPGQSRYNEQFF. The full variable domain, its missing parts supplied by reference TRBV11-2 and TRBJ2-1, is EAGVAQSPRYKIIEKRQSVAFWCNPISGHATLYWYQQILGQGPKLLIQFQNNGVVDDSQLPKDRFSAERLKGVDSTLKIQPAKLEDSAVYLCASSPGQSRYNEQFFGPGTRLTVL.